Shown below are 23 T cell receptor beta chains from a single sample sequenced in a study of T cell responses to AZD1222 COVID-19 vaccine. Data came from immunoSEQ multiplex PCR; TCRdb stores just in-frame clones and leaves some out. This repertoire shows about 120,000 clones, roughly 88% found once; its top ten account for roughly 3.6%. The sample was peripheral blood, taken on day 0 of AZD1222 vaccination. These receptors came from an adult in good health.

The rearrangement uses TRBV2 and TRBJ1-1; D possibly corresponds to TRBD1 (5 bases). CDR1 and CDR2 (germline): SNHLY, FYNNEI. Trimming shortened V by 2 bases and J by 3 bases, and 7 bases separated the two germline ends. The CDR3 runs 13 residues. The CDR3 sequence is CASSELRDTEAFF. The CDR3, as DNA: TGTGCCAGCAGTGAACTCAGGGACACTGAAGCTTTCTTT.

This CDR3 reads CASSLRILEETQYF. In DNA form, the CDR3 reads TGTGCCAGCAGCCTACGGATCCTCGAGGAGACCCAGTACTTC. The chain couples TRBV13 to TRBJ2-5; D gene ambiguous. This CDR3 is built from 14 residues. CDR1 is PRHDT, CDR2 FYEKMQ, per germline (reference sequence). Trimming pared 5 bases from V and 5 bases from J, leaving 15 bases between. Full variable domain (outside the CDR3, taken from reference TRBV13 and TRBJ2-5): AAGVIQSPRHLIKEKRETATLKCYPIPRHDTVYWYQQGPGQDPQFLISFYEKMQSDKGSIPDRFSAQQFSDYHSELNMSSLELGDSALYFCASSLRILEETQYFGPGTRLLVL.

The chain links TRBV7-9 to TRBJ1-1, with D hard to call. The germline CDR1 and CDR2 sequences are SEHNR and FQNEAQ (reference sequence). The CDR3 is made up of 12 amino acids. Trimming left V 1 base short and J 5 bases short, with 5 bases between. The CDR3 sequence: CASSLEETEAFF. DNA of the CDR3: TGTGCCAGCAGCTTAGAGGAGACTGAAGCTTTCTTT.

The J gene is TRBJ1-1, the V gene TRBV7-9, with D unresolved. The CDR3 covers 15 residues. Between the trimmed V and J ends, which lost 1 base and 2 bases, there was a span of 11 bases. Germline values: CDR1 SEHNR, CDR2 FQNEAQ (reference sequence). In nucleotides, the CDR3 is TGTGCCAGCAGCTTAGATTTGAGGACCAACACTGAAGCTTTCTTT. Its protein product is CASSLDLRTNTEAFF. Drawing the rest from reference TRBV7-9 and TRBJ1-1, the complete variable domain is DTGVSQNPRHKITKRGQNVTFRCDPISEHNRLYWYRQTLGQGPEFLTYFQNEAQLEKSRLLSDRFSAERPKGSFSTLEIQRTEQGDSAMYLCASSLDLRTNTEAFFGQGTRLTVV.

This clone was counted a few times. Its ends do not fully match the called genes, so a read error is possible. The V gene is TRBV6-1, the J gene TRBJ1-2, with 9 bases matching TRBD1. The CDR3 covers 13 residues. Looked up from germline, CDR1 is MNHNS and CDR2 is SASEGT. CDR3 sequence (DNA): TGTGCCAGCAGGGAAGGGACAGGGCTTGGCTACACCTTC. As protein: CASREGTGLGYTF.

The rearrangement links TRBV5-8 to TRBJ1-3, with D possibly TRBD1 on 5 matching bases. V was clipped by 5 bases and J by 4 bases, with 13 bases between them. CDR1 SGHTS and CDR2 YDEGEE come from the germline V gene. The CDR3 contains 14 residues. The CDR3 sequence: CASSRGEDGNTIYF. CDR3 DNA sequence: TGTGCCAGCAGTCGGGGGGAGGACGGAAACACCATATATTTT.

Concerning this clone: The identical CDR3 is also encoded by other nucleotide sequences in the sample. The rearrangement joins TRBV9 to TRBJ2-5; either TRBD1 or TRBD2 may fit D (6 bases each). V lost 1 base and J lost 5, with 12 bases in between. This CDR3 contains 14 residues. Germline CDR1 reads SGDLS; CDR2 reads YYNGEE. DNA for the CDR3: TGTGCCAGCAGCGTAAGGGGGGCCGGTGAGACCCAGTACTTC. Its protein product is CASSVRGAGETQYF. The full variable domain, with the rest looked up from reference TRBV9 and TRBJ2-5, is DSGVTQTPKHLITATGQRVTLRCSPRSGDLSVYWYQQSLDQGLQFLIQYYNGEERAKGNILERFSAQQFPDLHSELNLSSLELGDSALYFCASSVRGAGETQYFGPGTRLLVL.

The CDR3 protein is CASRRQRSYNSPLHF. CDR3 nucleotide sequence: TGTGCCAGCAGGCGACAGAGATCCTATAATTCACCCCTCCACTTT. The chain links TRBV6-5 to TRBJ1-6; possible D gene TRBD1, 5 bases. CDR3 length equals 15 residues. Germline V gene data show CDR1 as MNHEY and CDR2 as SVGAGI. The V end lost 6 bases, the J end lost 1 base, and 10 bases lay between the germline ends.

This clone appeared a few times. The gene calls are TRBV2 and TRBJ2-5; D assignment may be TRBD1 or TRBD2 (6 bases each). The CDR3 is 13 amino acids. Germline CDR1 reads SNHLY; CDR2 reads FYNNEI. Between the trimmed V and J ends, which lost 6 bases and 5 bases, there was a span of 13 bases. As DNA, the CDR3 is TGTGCCAGCAGCCCGGACAGCGGGGAGACCCAGTACTTC. Translated: CASSPDSGETQYF.

The CDR3 DNA reads as TGTGCCAGCAGCTTAGCTGGCACTTATTCACCCCTCCACTTT. As protein: CASSLAGTYSPLHF. The V call is TRBV7-8, the J call TRBJ1-6; no clear D. The CDR3 runs 14 residues. Germline CDR1 is SGHVS and CDR2 is FQNEAQ. Trimming left V 0 bases short and J 8 bases short, with 8 bases between.

This chain uses TRBV2 with TRBJ2-1; 12 nucleotides align to TRBD2. This CDR3 has 15 amino acids. CDR1 and CDR2 (germline): SNHLY, FYNNEI. The ends lost 7 bases at V and 8 bases at J; junction bases unmatched: 9. In nucleotides, the CDR3 is TGTGCCAGCACCGGACTAGCGGGGAAGCTCTATGAGCAGTTCTTC. It translates to CASTGLAGKLYEQFF.

Judged by abundance, this clone is medium-sized (0.01 to 0.1%). The chain combines TRBV5-4 with TRBJ1-1; weak D call: TRBD1 (5 bases). This CDR3 has 15 residues. V was clipped by 0 bases and J by 3 bases, with 12 bases between them. The germline V gene has CDR1 SGHNT and CDR2 YYREEE (reference sequence). CDR3 sequence (DNA): TGTGCCAGCAGCTTGGAACCCCAGGGTGACACTGAAGCTTTCTTT. Amino acid sequence: CASSLEPQGDTEAFF.

The gene calls are TRBV18 and TRBJ1-5, with a possible D match to TRBD1 (6 bases). The CDR3 totals 14 residues. Trimming took 2 bases from V and 4 from J, leaving 9 bases between them. CDR1 is KGHSH, CDR2 LQKENI, per germline. CDR3 bases: TGTGCCAGCTCACCAACGGGGGCGAATCAGCCCCAGCATTTT. Its protein product is CASSPTGANQPQHF.

J is TRBJ2-1 and V is TRBV27, with 9 nucleotides matching TRBD2. V shed 7 bases, J shed 10 bases, and the junction held 14 bases outside the gene matches. The CDR3 covers 15 residues. Germline values: CDR1 MNHEY, CDR2 SMNVEV (reference sequence). The CDR3 loop reads CASTISGGREGEQFF. In DNA, the CDR3 is TGTGCCAGCACCATTAGCGGGGGCCGCGAAGGGGAGCAGTTCTTC.

The CDR3 region is CASSPSSGVRTDTQYF. CDR3 bases: TGTGCCAGCAGCCCATCTAGCGGGGTCCGCACAGATACGCAGTATTTT. V is TRBV7-9 and J is TRBJ2-3, with 9 bases aligning to TRBD2. This CDR3 spans 16 amino acids. CDR1 and CDR2 (germline): SEHNR, FQNEAQ (reference sequence). The ends lost 5 bases at V and 1 base at J; junction bases unmatched: 7.

The chain has TRBV7-9 and TRBJ1-3; 7 nucleotides agree with TRBD1. In germline, CDR1 is SEHNR, CDR2 FQNEAQ (reference sequence). V was clipped by 2 bases and J by 0 bases; unmatched bases: 7. This CDR3 region has 17 residues. The CDR3 spells CASSLPLGQSSGNTIYF. Written as DNA, the CDR3 is TGTGCCAGCAGCTTACCGCTGGGACAGAGCTCTGGAAACACCATATATTTT.

This clone was counted once. This chain uses TRBV18 with TRBJ1-2; D gene unclear. The CDR3 runs 15 residues. Per the germline V gene, CDR1 is KGHSH and CDR2 is LQKENI. The ends were cut back, 0 bases at V and 3 bases at J, with 11 bases in the middle. The CDR3, as DNA: TGTGCCAGCTCACCACCGGGCAGATCGGACTATGGCTACACCTTC. Translation: CASSPPGRSDYGYTF.

V is TRBV7-9 and J is TRBJ2-2; 13 bases map to TRBD2. CDR1 SEHNR and CDR2 FQNEAQ come from the germline V gene (reference sequence). The CDR3 contains 18 residues. The V segment lost 5 bases and the J segment 4 bases; nucleotides outside the gene matches: 10. This chain's CDR3 is CASSPRTSGGRGTGELFF. CDR3 DNA: TGTGCCAGCAGCCCCCGGACTAGCGGGGGCCGGGGCACCGGGGAGCTGTTTTTT.

This clone appeared once. The chain carries TRBV19 and TRBJ1-3, with D uncertain. Trimming pared 5 bases from V and 0 bases from J, leaving 14 bases between. The CDR3 spans 16 residues. The germline gives CDR1 LNHDA, CDR2 SQIVND (reference sequence). CDR3 nucleotide sequence: TGTGCCAGTAGTCTCGGAACTGGATCCTCTGGAAACACCATATATTTT. Residues: CASSLGTGSSGNTIYF.

This chain uses TRBV6-5 with TRBJ1-2; TRBD1 agrees at 7 bases. Germline values: CDR1 MNHEY, CDR2 SVGAGI. This CDR3 contains 16 residues. Trimming at V came to 4 bases and at J to 3 bases, leaving 11 bases not matched to a gene. CDR3 DNA: TGTGCCAGCAGTTCGGGCACAGGGGTTGTTGACTATGGCTACACCTTC. Translating it yields CASSSGTGVVDYGYTF.

The J gene is TRBJ1-1, the V gene TRBV6-5; tentatively, D is TRBD1 (5 bases). V lost 0 bases and J 4 bases, leaving 15 bases between the germline ends. This CDR3 spans 16 amino acids. Per the germline V gene, CDR1 is MNHEY and CDR2 is SVGAGI. This CDR3 reads CASSYSSLQGSTEAFF. The CDR3 DNA is TGTGCCAGCAGTTACTCTTCTCTGCAGGGTAGCACTGAAGCTTTCTTT.

The chain combines TRBV15 with TRBJ1-1; TRBD1 might be the D (6 bases). The germline gives CDR1 LNHNV, CDR2 YYDKDF (reference sequence). Trimming removed 6 bases from V and 8 bases from J, with 25 bases in between. The CDR3 sequence is 16 residues long. The CDR3 bases are TGTGCCACCAGGGAAAGAGGGGCCCCGGGGGCTCTAGAAGCTTTCTTT. This translates into CATRERGAPGALEAFF.

The rearrangement links TRBV2 to TRBJ1-1; 9 bases line up with TRBD1. CDR3 length: 13 residues. V shed 8 bases, J shed 6 bases, and the junction held 7 bases outside the gene matches. CDR1 SNHLY and CDR2 FYNNEI come from the germline V gene. The DNA for the CDR3 is TGTGCCAGCGGACAGGGGTTCGGGGCTGAAGCTTTCTTT. Amino acid sequence: CASGQGFGAEAFF.